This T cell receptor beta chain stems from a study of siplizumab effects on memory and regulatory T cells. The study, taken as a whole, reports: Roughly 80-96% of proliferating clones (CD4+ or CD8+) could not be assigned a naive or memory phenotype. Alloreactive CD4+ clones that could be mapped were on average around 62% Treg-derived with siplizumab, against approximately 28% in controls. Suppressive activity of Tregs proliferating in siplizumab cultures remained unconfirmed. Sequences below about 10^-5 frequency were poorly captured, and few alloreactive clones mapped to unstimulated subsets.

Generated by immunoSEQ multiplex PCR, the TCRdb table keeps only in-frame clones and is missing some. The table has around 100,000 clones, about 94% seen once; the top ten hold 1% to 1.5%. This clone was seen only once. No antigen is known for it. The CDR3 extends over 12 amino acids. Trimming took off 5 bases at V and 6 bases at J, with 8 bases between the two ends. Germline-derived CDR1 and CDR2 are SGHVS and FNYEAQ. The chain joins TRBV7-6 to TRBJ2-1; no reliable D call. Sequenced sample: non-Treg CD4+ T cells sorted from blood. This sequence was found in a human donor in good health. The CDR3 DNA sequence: TGTGCCAGCAGCCTTAGTCCCAATGAGCAGTTCTTC. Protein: CASSLSPNEQFF.